This TCR beta chain comes out of a study of identical twins (dated by TCRdb to 2016 to 2017). In the study overall: To test whether fetal clonotypes persist, the study used deep sequencing on TCR alpha and beta repertoires from monozygotic twins, unrelated adults of various ages, and cord blood. Replicate twin experiments were performed at different times using different library preparation protocols to rule out contamination. The study at large found these results: Compared with coincidental sharing between unrelated individuals, out-of-frame TCR alpha sequences shared between twins showed an excess of sequences with low generation probability. Fewer insertions were carried by abundant cord blood beta clonotypes, a similar but weaker trend appeared in young adult naive repertoires, and no such trend appeared in memory repertoires. Because the same donors could not be followed over many years, the conclusions depended on cross-sectional statistical analysis. In monozygotic twins, out-of-frame TCR alpha sharing was systematically underestimated by recombination models, although the models agreed with sharing between unrelated individuals. In beta out-of-frame sequences, excess twin sharing was weaker, because having fewer shared sequences lowered the signal-to-noise ratio. Zero-insertion analyses could be partly confounded by invariant T cells such as MAIT and iNKT, although diverse VJ usage argued against such confounding for most clonotypes.

Details on this clonotype: The antigen it recognizes is unknown. The input lacks base qualities; no much larger clone sits a single base away.

Receptor libraries were prepared by 5' RACE. For sequencing, an Illumina HiSeq 2000 was employed. A universal primer binding site was introduced by template switching, and a unique molecular identifier was present in the final cDNA, enabling accurate counting of TCR cDNA molecules. First-strand cDNA for TCR alpha and beta chains was synthesized from specific primers in the conserved constant-segment region. To control for contamination, every cDNA library was double barcoded, receiving both a SMART-Mk sample barcode and Illumina barcodes. Two successive PCR steps introduced TruSeq adapter sequences along with Illumina sample barcodes. TCR alpha and beta cDNA libraries were sequenced on the Illumina HiSeq platform with custom primers. In the authors' own workflow: MiGEC was used to process raw reads and extract unique molecular identifiers, and MiXCR was used to find CDR3 positions. For each individual, recombination models were inferred using an EM algorithm with the repgenHMM and IGoR tools. Shared clonotypes were analyzed with the tcR package in R, and sharing was normalized by the product of cloneset sizes. Out-of-frame nonproductive sequences were analyzed to study raw recombination free of thymic and clonal selection effects. TCRdb took the public reads, trimmed them with fastp at Q25, ran MiXCR for clone calling and kept in-frame beta chains. Identical CDR3 proteins give one entry, which carries the most common genes and DNA. TCRdb's processing, not the study's, gives the V and J calls here. This sample lists fewer than 900,000 distinct CDR3 sequences; over 20% were detected once. Jointly, the top ten make up more than 4% of the sample.

All donors were healthy Caucasians. The twin cohort consisted of three pairs of female monozygotic twins, all aged roughly 18 to 29 years. RNA for TCR libraries was isolated from peripheral blood mononuclear cells. Spanning cysteine to phenylalanine, the CDR3 consists of 19 amino acids. Only CDR3 DNA is held: 57 bases, read in frame from base 1. Trimming takes 4 bases off V and 1 base off J; junction bases not matched to a gene: 16. CDR1 and CDR2, per the germline V gene, are MNHNS and SASEGT. This sample also belongs to another study, concerning T cells expressing NK-cell markers. The second source states: Seven or eight donors provided sorted CD3+CD56+NKG2C+, CD3+CD56+NKG2C- and CD3+CD56-NKG2C+ T-cell subsets, whose TCR beta-chain repertoires were profiled. Among the eight sequenced donors, only one was HCMV-seronegative, while the other seven were HCMV-seropositive. To restrict sorting to alphabetaTCR-expressing T cells, an anti-gammadeltaTCR antibody was added in several experiments. In more than 5 donors, the dominant CD3+CD56+NKG2C+ clonotypes were found to rank among the top 10 CD8+ clonotypes and to make up about 1.0-7.5% of CD8+ T cells. Those dominant clonotypes were again the most abundant among CD3+CD56-NKG2C+ cells in several donors, at roughly 25-65%. It remained unclear whether the expanded NKG2C-expressing T cell clones were specific for HCMV antigens. All eight donors whose samples were sequenced were randomly selected healthy volunteers, three of them men and five women. HCMV serostatus was determined by detecting HCMV-specific IgG in serum with a commercial ELISA kit. Bulk peripheral blood T-cell repertoires were additionally sequenced from unsorted PBMC for roughly six donors. MIGEC handled demultiplexing of the reads and grouping by UMI, while MiTCR was used to assemble and quantify clonotypes. To remove erroneous sequences, TCR cDNA sequences were retained only when supported by two or more reads. The tcR package was used for downstream repertoire analysis, and clonotypes were matched between fractions using CDR3 nucleotide sequence together with V segment. VDJmatch was used to annotate antigen specificity against VDJdb, with one amino acid substitution allowed in CDR3.

Sequencing input: PBMCs. The chain joins TRBV6-1 to TRBJ2-5; the junction holds 9 bases that match TRBD2. This sequence originates from a woman aged 18-29 years in good health. The CDR3 is CASSATIKTSGMFQETQYF. The DNA reads as follows: TGTGCCAGCAGTGCTACAATCAAGACTAGCGGAATGTTCCAAGAGACCCAGTACTTC.